The table lists the clone carrying this TCR beta chain with a few counts. The antigen remains undetermined. The data were taken from a study of CD8 T cells in ankylosing spondylitis. Study-wide results and caveats: Blood of patients with ankylosing spondylitis appeared to be characterized by a TCR beta motif of fewer than 10 highly homologous variants.

TCRdb independently ran MiXCR on the 5' RACE reads; one entry per CDR3 protein. The sample has roughly 370,000 distinct CDR3 sequences, around 24% seen once; the top ten hold roughly 16%. The CDR3 contains 15 residues. The germline V gene encodes CDR1 DFQATT and CDR2 SNEGSKA (reference sequence). With 0 bases removed from V and 3 bases from J, the gap between germline ends came to 12 bases. The genes are TRBV20-1 and TRBJ2-1; possible D gene TRBD2, 6 bases. The sequencing sample was made of blood, either unsorted or a sorted T cell fraction (not recorded which). The clonotype was recovered from a male donor with ankylosing spondylitis. CDR3 sequence (DNA): TGCAGTGCTAGAGATTCTGGGGGGATCTACAATGAGCAGTTCTTC. Amino acid sequence: CSARDSGGIYNEQFF.